The 25 T cell receptor beta chains below all came from one sample that was sequenced in a study of monozygotic twins with inflammatory bowel disease. TCRdb reprocessed the 5' RACE reads and reports one entry per CDR3 protein, with no DNA. The table lists tens of thousands of distinct CDR3 sequences. Sequencing was performed on blood. The receptors come from a human donor with ulcerative colitis or Crohn's disease, or a healthy co-twin of an affected twin (not recorded which).

The chain employs TRBV5-1 and TRBJ2-2. CDR3 length equals 12 residues. Germline V gene data show CDR1 as SGHRS and CDR2 as YFSETQ. The CDR3 here is CASSSPAGELFF.

J is TRBJ1-1 and V is TRBV12-3 or TRBV12-4. The CDR3 is 13 amino acids. The CDR3 loop is CASSSYRNTEAFF.

This chain connects TRBV12-3 or TRBV12-4 to TRBJ2-7; TCRdb's D call of TRBD1 is untestable without DNA. The CDR3 is 13 residues long. CDR3 residues: CASNDRGPYEQYF.

The chain employs TRBV11-1 and TRBJ2-1. In germline, CDR1 is SGHAT, CDR2 FQDESV (reference sequence). The CDR3 has 15 amino acids. CDR3: CASSRPDLTGDEQFF.

CDR3: CASSPPNRGGDEQFF. The chain links TRBV18 to TRBJ2-1; the D call of TRBD1 rests on TCRdb alone, since no DNA is present to check it. Germline V gene lookup returns CDR1 KGHSH and CDR2 LQKENI. The CDR3 totals 15 residues.

J is TRBJ1-2 and V is TRBV7-2. The CDR3 contains 15 residues. Germline assignment: CDR1 SGHTA and CDR2 FQGNSA. Here the CDR3 reads CASSLATAYDYGYTF.

The V call is TRBV10-3, the J call TRBJ2-3; TCRdb's D call, TRBD2, is unchecked because there is no DNA. Germline V lookup: CDR1 ENHRY, CDR2 SYGVKD. The length of the CDR3 is 15 residues. The CDR3: CAIRMGLAGADTQYF.

V and J are TRBV5-4 and TRBJ2-7; TCRdb returns TRBD1, unconfirmable since there is no DNA. Germline V CDR1 and CDR2: SGHNT, YYREEE (reference sequence). CDR3 size: 14 residues. The CDR3 reads CASSRDGGSYEQYF. The full variable domain, rest sourced from reference TRBV5-4 and TRBJ2-7, is ETGVTQSPTHLIKTRGQQVTLRCSSQSGHNTVSWYQQALGQGPQFIFQYYREEENGRGNFPPRFSGLQFPNYSSELNVNALELDDSALYLCASSRDGGSYEQYFGPGTRLTVT.

The chain recombines TRBV7-9 with TRBJ2-7. Germline V gene lookup returns CDR1 SEHNR and CDR2 FQNEAQ (reference sequence). This CDR3 comprises 14 residues. This CDR3 is CASSLVQPPYEQYF.

The chain uses TRBV20-1 and TRBJ1-5. Germline-derived CDR1 and CDR2 are DFQATT and SNEGSKA (reference sequence). CDR3 size: 11 residues. This CDR3 is CSASNNQPQHF.

The J gene is TRBJ2-2, the V gene TRBV10-3; the TRBD1 assignment by TCRdb is unverifiable without DNA. The CDR3 loop spans 15 amino acids. Germline-derived CDR1 and CDR2 are ENHRY and SYGVKD. The CDR3 reads CAIKNRTGEAGELFF.

V gene TRBV4-1 combines with J gene TRBJ2-1; TCRdb names TRBD1, which stays unverified in the absence of DNA. Germline assignment: CDR1 MGHRA and CDR2 YSYEKL. This CDR3 contains 15 residues. Here the CDR3 reads CASSQVGQKYNEQFF.

The chain joins TRBV10-3 to TRBJ2-1; TCRdb reports TRBD2, a call that lacks DNA to check it against. Germline V CDR1 and CDR2: ENHRY, SYGVKD. This CDR3 is built from 15 residues. CDR3 sequence: CAISEDRAVVNEQFF.

The gene calls are TRBV4-1 and TRBJ1-5; the D call of TRBD1 rests on TCRdb alone, since no DNA is present to check it. Germline CDR1 is MGHRA and CDR2 is YSYEKL. The CDR3 length is 16 residues. The CDR3 region is CASSPQGLGGRQPQHF.

The rearrangement links TRBV13 to TRBJ2-3; the TRBD2 assignment by TCRdb is unverifiable without DNA. This CDR3 region has 16 residues. Germline V CDR1 and CDR2: PRHDT, FYEKMQ (reference sequence). The CDR3 sequence: CASSLADIQVSGTQYF. Variable domain in full (rest from reference TRBV13 and TRBJ2-3): AAGVIQSPRHLIKEKRETATLKCYPIPRHDTVYWYQQGPGQDPQFLISFYEKMQSDKGSIPDRFSAQQFSDYHSELNMSSLELGDSALYFCASSLADIQVSGTQYFGPGTRLTVL.

The chain couples TRBV12-3 or TRBV12-4 to TRBJ2-7; TCRdb reports TRBD2, a call that lacks DNA to check it against. CDR3 size: 12 residues. This chain's CDR3 is CASSYRDYEQYF.

This chain links TRBV2 with TRBJ2-1; TCRdb's D call of TRBD2 is untestable without DNA. Germline CDR1 and CDR2: SNHLY and FYNNEI. There are 15 residues in the CDR3. The CDR3 sequence: CASSEAGTRGIEQFF.

This chain connects TRBV27 to TRBJ2-7; the D gene TCRdb calls, TRBD2, cannot be checked with no DNA. Per germline, CDR1 MNHEY and CDR2 SMNVEV (reference sequence). This CDR3 region has 17 residues. CDR3 residues: CASSSLFERGAAYEQYF.

The J gene is TRBJ2-7, the V gene TRBV7-2. From germline, CDR1 is SGHTA and CDR2 FQGNSA. The CDR3 loop spans 14 amino acids. The CDR3 reads CASSQSSLGYEQYF.

This chain joins TRBV15 and TRBJ2-5; the TCRdb call, TRBD1, lacks DNA for checking. This CDR3 spans 18 amino acids. Germline-derived CDR1 and CDR2 are LNHNV and YYDKDF (reference sequence). The CDR3 here is CATSSDNPGQGSGETQYF.

The genes are TRBV5-1 and TRBJ1-1. This CDR3 spans 12 amino acids. The V gene's germline CDR1 is SGHRS and CDR2 YFSETQ. CDR3 loop: CASSYGDLKLIF.

The chain is built from TRBV2 and TRBJ1-6; the TCRdb D gene call, TRBD1, has no DNA to confirm it. Germline lookup yields CDR1 SNHLY and CDR2 FYNNEI. The CDR3 is 13 residues long. CDR3 in amino acids: CASTGLGNSPLHF.

The chain carries TRBV7-2 and TRBJ2-1; lacking DNA, the TRBD1 call made by TCRdb goes unchecked. This CDR3 has 14 amino acids. Germline V gene sequence: CDR1 SGHTA, CDR2 FQGNSA. CDR3 protein: CASSQRQGLNEQFF.

J is TRBJ2-1 and V is TRBV3-1; TCRdb lists TRBD1, though no DNA is available to test this call. The CDR3 has 16 residues. The germline V gene encodes CDR1 LGHDT and CDR2 YNNKEL (reference sequence). The CDR3 sequence: CASSQGAGALNNEQFF.

The chain joins TRBV18 to TRBJ1-1. Germline loops: CDR1 KGHSH, CDR2 LQKENI. This CDR3 spans 16 amino acids. This chain's CDR3 is CASSLLRDSMNTEAFF. The complete variable domain, with remaining parts taken from reference TRBV18 and TRBJ1-1, reads NAGVMQNPRHLVRRRGQEARLRCSPMKGHSHVYWYRQLPEEGLKFMVYLQKENIIDESGMPKERFSAEFPKEGPSILRIQQVVRGDSAAYFCASSLLRDSMNTEAFFGQGTRLTVV.